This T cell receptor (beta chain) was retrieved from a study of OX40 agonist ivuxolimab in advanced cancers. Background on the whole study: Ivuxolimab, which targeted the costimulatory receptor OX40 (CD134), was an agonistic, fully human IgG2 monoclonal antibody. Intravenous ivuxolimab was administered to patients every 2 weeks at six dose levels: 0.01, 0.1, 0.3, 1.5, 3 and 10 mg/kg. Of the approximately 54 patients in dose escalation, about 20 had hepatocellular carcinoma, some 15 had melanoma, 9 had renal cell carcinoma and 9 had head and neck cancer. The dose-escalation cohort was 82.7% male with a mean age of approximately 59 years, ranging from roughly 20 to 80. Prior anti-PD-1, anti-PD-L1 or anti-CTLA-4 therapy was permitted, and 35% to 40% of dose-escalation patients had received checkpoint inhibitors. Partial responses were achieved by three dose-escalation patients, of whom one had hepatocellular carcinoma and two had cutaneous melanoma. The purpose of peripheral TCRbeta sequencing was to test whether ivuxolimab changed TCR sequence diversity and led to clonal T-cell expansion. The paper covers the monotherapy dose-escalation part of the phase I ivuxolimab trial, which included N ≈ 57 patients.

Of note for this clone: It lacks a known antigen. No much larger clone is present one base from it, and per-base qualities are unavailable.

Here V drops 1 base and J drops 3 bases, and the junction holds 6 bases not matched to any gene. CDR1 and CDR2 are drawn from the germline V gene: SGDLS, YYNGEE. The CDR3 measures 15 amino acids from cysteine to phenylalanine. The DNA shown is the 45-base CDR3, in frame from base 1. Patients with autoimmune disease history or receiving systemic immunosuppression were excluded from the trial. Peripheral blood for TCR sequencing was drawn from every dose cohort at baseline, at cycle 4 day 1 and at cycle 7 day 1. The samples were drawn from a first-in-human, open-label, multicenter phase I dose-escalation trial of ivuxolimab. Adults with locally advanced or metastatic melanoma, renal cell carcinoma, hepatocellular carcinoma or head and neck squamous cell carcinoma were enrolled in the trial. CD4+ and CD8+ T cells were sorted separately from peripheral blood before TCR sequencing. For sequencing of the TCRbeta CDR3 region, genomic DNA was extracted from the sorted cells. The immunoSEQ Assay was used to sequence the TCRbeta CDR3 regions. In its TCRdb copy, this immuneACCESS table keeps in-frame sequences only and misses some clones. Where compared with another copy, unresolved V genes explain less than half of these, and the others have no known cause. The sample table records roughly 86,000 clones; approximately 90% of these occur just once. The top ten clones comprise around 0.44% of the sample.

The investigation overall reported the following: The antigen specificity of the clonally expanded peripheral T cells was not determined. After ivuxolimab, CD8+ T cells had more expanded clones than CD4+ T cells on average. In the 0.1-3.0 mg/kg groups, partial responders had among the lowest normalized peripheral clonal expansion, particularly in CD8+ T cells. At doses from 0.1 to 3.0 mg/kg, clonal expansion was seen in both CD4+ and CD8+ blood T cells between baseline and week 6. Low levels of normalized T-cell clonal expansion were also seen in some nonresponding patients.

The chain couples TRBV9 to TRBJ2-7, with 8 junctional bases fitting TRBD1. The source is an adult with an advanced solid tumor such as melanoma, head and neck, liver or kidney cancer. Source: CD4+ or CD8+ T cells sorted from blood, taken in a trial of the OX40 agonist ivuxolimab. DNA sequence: TGTGCCAGCAGCGTATATTCCGGGACAGGCTACGAGCAGTACTTC. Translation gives CASSVYSGTGYEQYF. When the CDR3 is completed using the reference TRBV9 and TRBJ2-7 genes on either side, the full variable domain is DSGVTQTPKHLITATGQRVTLRCSPRSGDLSVYWYQQSLDQGLQFLIQYYNGEERAKGNILERFSAQQFPDLHSELNLSSLELGDSALYFCASSVYSGTGYEQYFGPGTRLTVT.